Shown below are 8 T cell receptor beta chains from a single sample sequenced in a study of response to subunit inactivated influenza vaccine. MiXCR was run by TCRdb on the RT-PCR reads, yielding one entry per CDR3 protein. The sample lists 700,000 to 900,000 distinct CDR3 sequences; 21% were seen once. The starting material was PBMCs from blood, obtained 4 to 6 days after vaccination. All receptors derive from a man aged 50 to 59 who received an inactivated influenza vaccine.

The J gene is TRBJ2-3, the V gene TRBV29-1, with D hard to call. The CDR3 is made up of 14 amino acids. The ends were cut back, 6 bases at V and 2 bases at J, with 15 bases in the middle. CDR1 and CDR2 from the germline V gene are SQVTM and ANQGSEA. The CDR3 DNA is TGCAGCGTCGCCCAGACAATGGTCACAGATACGCAGTATTTT. This gives the protein CSVAQTMVTDTQYF.

The chain recombines TRBV20-1 with TRBJ2-5; 8 nucleotides agree with TRBD2. Germline V lookup: CDR1 DFQATT, CDR2 SNEGSKA (reference sequence). J was trimmed by 9 bases and V by 0 bases; bases with no gene match: 18. The CDR3 extends over 17 amino acids. Written as DNA, the CDR3 is TGCAGTGCTAGAGATAGGAAGGCCGAATGGACAGCGGGGGCCCAGTACTTC. Protein product: CSARDRKAEWTAGAQYF.

The rearrangement uses TRBV7-9 and TRBJ2-2, with 8 bases matching TRBD1. The CDR3 consists of 15 residues. Germline V gene data show CDR1 as SEHNR and CDR2 as FQNEAQ (reference sequence). J was trimmed by 3 bases and V by 3 bases; bases with no gene match: 3. The chain's CDR3 is CASSFGQGHTGELFF. The DNA for the CDR3 is TGTGCCAGCAGCTTCGGACAGGGCCACACCGGGGAGCTGTTTTTT.

The chain uses TRBV9 and TRBJ2-7, with 7 bases fitting TRBD2. This CDR3 has 16 residues. The J segment lost 5 bases and the V segment lost 4 bases, leaving 15 bases of the junction unmatched. CDR1 is SGDLS and CDR2 is YYNGEE in the germline V gene. CDR3 nucleotide sequence: TGTGCCAGCAGCCCCCATGGTCGGGCGGGAGCTCACGAGCAGTACTTC. As protein: CASSPHGRAGAHEQYF.

The rearrangement joins TRBV7-6 to TRBJ2-3; D is unclear. CDR3 length: 15 amino acids. Trimming shortened V by 1 base and J by 0 bases, and 8 bases separated the two germline ends. Germline V gene lookup returns CDR1 SGHVS and CDR2 FNYEAQ. The CDR3 nucleotides read TGTGCCAGCAGCTTAGAGGTTACTAGCACAGATACGCAGTATTTT. Translation: CASSLEVTSTDTQYF. The full variable domain, with the rest looked up from reference TRBV7-6 and TRBJ2-3, is GAGVSQSPRYKVTKRGQDVALRCDPISGHVSLYWYRQALGQGPEFLTYFNYEAQQDKSGLPNDRFSAERPEGSISTLTIQRTEQRDSAMYRCASSLEVTSTDTQYFGPGTRLTVL.

This clonotype appeared a few times. The CDR3 reads CASSMAGRVIADTQYF. In nucleotides, the CDR3 is TGTGCCAGCAGCATGGCCGGGAGGGTAATCGCAGATACGCAGTATTTT. The chain has TRBV12-3 or TRBV12-4 and TRBJ2-3; 8 bases are shared with TRBD2. With 6 bases clipped from V and 4 bases from J, the junction kept 12 bases outside the gene matches. The CDR3 is 16 residues long.

In its sample, this clonotype was seen a few times. The chain has TRBV12-3 or TRBV12-4 and TRBJ2-1; D is undetermined. V was trimmed by 5 bases and J by 0 bases, leaving 14 bases between them. The CDR3 contains 16 residues. As DNA, the CDR3 is TGTGCCAGCAGTGACCTGGCGGCGAGCTCCTACAATGAGCAGTTCTTC. This codes for CASSDLAASSYNEQFF.

There are many counts of this clonotype. The rearrangement links TRBV29-1 to TRBJ2-5; D is uncertain. This CDR3 spans 10 amino acids. V gave up 2 bases and J gave up 5 bases, with 3 bases separating them. Germline V gives CDR1 SQVTM, CDR2 ANQGSEA. The CDR3 loop reads CSVEWETQYF. For the CDR3, the DNA is TGCAGCGTTGAATGGGAGACCCAGTACTTC.